The sequence of this TCR beta chain was determined in a study of T cells in Graves' hyperthyroidism and ophthalmopathy. Study-wide findings and caveats: The model foresaw ophthalmopathy a median roughly 6.6 months prior to onset. Blood samples included most of the expanded thyroid clonotypes exceeding 0.001.

The CDR3 is 14 amino acids. Germline CDR1 SQVTM, CDR2 ANQGSEA. The V end was cut by 0 bases, the J end by 0 bases, with 8 bases between. This clonotype has just a few counts. Antigen unknown. Uncontrolled infection, other autoimmune disease, pregnancy and lactation each barred patients from inclusion. RNA transcripts served as the template for amplifying TCR beta CDR3 regions. Initially, a first-round RT-PCR of the TCR CDR3 employed the HTBI primer set. TCRdb reprocessed the multiplex PCR reads with MiXCR, giving one entry per CDR3 protein. The sample holds about 360,000 distinct CDR3 sequences; about 13% are singletons and the top ten take over 8.5%.

The rearrangement uses TRBV29-1 and TRBJ1-2; the D is unclear. The specimen sequenced was blood. The TCR was taken from a woman younger than 30 with Graves' hyperthyroidism. This chain's CDR3 is CSVEDPGANYGYTF. CDR3 coding DNA: TGCAGCGTTGAAGACCCAGGAGCTAACTATGGCTACACCTTC.